This TCR beta chain emerged from a study of blood T cell repertoires in COVID-19. Study summary: Collection of acute and convalescent COVID-19 samples took place in the United States, Italy and Spain. In each case, the material was cDNA or gDNA derived from T cells, B-cell-depleted T cells, or PBMCs.

Germline V CDR1 and CDR2: KGHSH, LQKENI. V shed 2 bases and J shed 2 bases, with 13 bases lying between them. The CDR3 covers 16 residues. Authors' processing steps: Amplified reference gene primers provided the basis for estimating nucleated cell counts. Produced via immunoSEQ multiplex PCR; TCRdb's table is partial and in-frame only. V and J calls and clone size follow that table, whereas D and trimming were derived from the DNA. The sample lists 60,000 to 90,000 clones; approximately 90% were seen once. The V call is TRBV18, the J call TRBJ1-5; D gene ambiguous. The material sequenced was peripheral blood. This sequence originates from a woman older than 75 with active or convalescent COVID-19. The CDR3: CASSPMRKRGNQPQHF. The CDR3 DNA reads TGTGCCAGCTCACCAATGAGGAAGAGGGGCAATCAGCCCCAGCATTTT.